These 29 T cell receptor beta chains share one sample of origin, sequenced in a study of blood T cell repertoires in COVID-19. Some clones are missing from TCRdb's copy, which holds only in-frame ones; the method was immunoSEQ multiplex PCR. The table records 80,000 to 100,000 clones, approximately 86% of them present only once. Sequenced: peripheral blood. These receptors were taken from a man in his sixties or seventies with active or convalescent COVID-19.

The rearrangement links TRBV7-9 to TRBJ2-1; 7 positions match TRBD1. The CDR3 runs to 15 residues. Germline V gene sequence: CDR1 SEHNR, CDR2 FQNEAQ (reference sequence). V shed 5 bases and J 4 bases; nucleotides not matched to a gene: 8. For the CDR3, the DNA is TGTGCCAGCAGCATCACAGGGGAATCGTACAATGAGCAGTTCTTC. It codes for CASSITGESYNEQFF.

V and J are TRBV12-3 or TRBV12-4 and TRBJ1-1; D uncertain. Trimming removed 6 bases at V and 3 bases at J, with 11 bases between. The CDR3 is made up of 13 amino acids. CDR3 sequence: CASSLTRDTEAFF. The CDR3, as DNA: TGTGCCAGCAGCCTAACTAGGGACACTGAAGCTTTCTTT.

The V and J genes are TRBV27 and TRBJ1-6, with 7 bases aligning to TRBD1. The V and J ends lost 8 bases and 4 bases, in that order; junction bases with no gene match: 8. Germline CDR1 reads MNHEY; CDR2 reads SMNVEV (reference sequence). CDR3 size: 15 residues. The CDR3 DNA reads as TGTGCCAGCGGGAGAGACAGGGCGTATAATTCACCCCTCCACTTT. Amino acid sequence: CASGRDRAYNSPLHF.

The chain has TRBV7-2 and TRBJ1-4; possible D gene TRBD1, 6 bases. The CDR3 contains 14 residues. V lost 1 base and J 4 bases, leaving 7 bases between the germline ends. The V gene's germline CDR1 is SGHTA and CDR2 FQGNSA. Written as DNA, the CDR3 is TGTGCCAGCAGCTTAGGCAGGGGTAATGAAAAACTGTTTTTT. Translated: CASSLGRGNEKLFF.

The table lists this clone with a few counts. The chain has TRBV25-1 and TRBJ1-1, with a tentative D call TRBD1 (5 bases). V was shortened by 1 base and J by 5 bases, with 11 bases between the two germline ends. The CDR3 has 14 amino acids. CDR1 and CDR2 (germline): MGHDK, SYGVNS. In DNA form, the CDR3 reads TGTGCCAGCAGTGAATTCGGGGGAGAGACTGAAGCTTTCTTT. It is translated as CASSEFGGETEAFF. Together with reference TRBV25-1 and TRBJ1-1, the CDR3 gives the full variable domain: EADIYQTPRYLVIGTGKKITLECSQTMGHDKMYWYQQDPGMELHLIHYSYGVNSTEKGDLSSESTVSRIRTEHFPLTLESARPSHTSQYLCASSEFGGETEAFFGQGTRLTVV.

This CDR3 is CASSFAGGTTDTQYF. DNA for the CDR3: TGTGCCAGCAGCTTCGCGGGGGGGACCACAGATACGCAGTATTTT. The chain is built from TRBV7-2 and TRBJ2-3; 9 positions agree with TRBD2. Germline CDR1 and CDR2: SGHTA and FQGNSA. Trimming took 3 bases from V and 2 from J; bases not matched to a gene: 3. The CDR3 spans 15 residues.

With respect to this clone: In the same sample, other DNA sequences code for this CDR3. V and J are TRBV19 and TRBJ2-3, with a weak D call TRBD2 (5 bases). The CDR3 contains 12 residues. Germline loops: CDR1 LNHDA, CDR2 SQIVND (reference sequence). V lost 0 bases and J lost 8, with 6 bases in between. CDR3 residues: CASSIDRGTQYF. The CDR3 DNA follows: TGTGCCAGTAGTATAGACCGGGGTACGCAGTATTTT.

The chain couples TRBV4-2 to TRBJ1-4; tentatively, D is TRBD1 (6 bases). Trimming removed 4 bases from V and 8 bases from J, with 17 bases in between. The germline CDR1 and CDR2 sequences are LGHNA and YNFKEQ. This CDR3 is 15 amino acids long. As DNA, the CDR3 is TGTGCCAGCAGCCGGATGGACAGTCAAGGGGAAAAACTGTTTTTT. It specifies CASSRMDSQGEKLFF.

The genes are TRBV6-1 and TRBJ1-5, with D tentatively TRBD1 (5 bases). The CDR3 length is 16 residues. Germline-derived CDR1 and CDR2 are MNHNS and SASEGT. V gave up 4 bases and J gave up 6 bases, with 19 bases separating them. CDR3 bases: TGTGCCAGCAGTGCATCTTTGGGGGGAGGGAGTCAGCCCCAGCATTTT. Encoded protein: CASSASLGGGSQPQHF.

The chain carries TRBV3-1 (or the pseudogene TRBV3-2) and TRBJ1-5, with D hard to call. CDR1 is LGHDT, CDR2 YNNKEL, per germline (reference sequence). The CDR3 length is 14 residues. Trimming removed 4 bases at V and 9 bases at J, with 16 bases between. Here the CDR3 DNA reads TGTGCCAGCAGCCCCCAGTACTCAGAGCGGCCCCAGCATTTT. Encoded protein: CASSPQYSERPQHF.

V is TRBV12-3 or TRBV12-4 and J is TRBJ2-3; TRBD2 might be the D (7 bases). This CDR3 has 11 amino acids. The V end lost 5 bases, the J end lost 10 bases, and 10 bases lay between the germline ends. The CDR3 loop reads CASSRGGPQYF. CDR3 in DNA: TGTGCCAGCAGTCGCGGGGGCCCGCAGTATTTT.

The chain recombines TRBV11-2 with TRBJ1-2; D gene uncertain. V gave up 5 bases and J gave up 4 bases, with 20 bases separating them. The CDR3 length is 16 residues. In germline, CDR1 is SGHAT, CDR2 FQNNGV. The CDR3 spells CASSPYTVNGSYGYTF. The CDR3 DNA reads as TGTGCCAGCAGCCCCTACACGGTAAACGGGAGCTATGGCTACACCTTC.

V and J are TRBV6-5 and TRBJ1-2, with D hard to call. V lost 2 bases and J 4 bases, leaving 8 bases between the germline ends. This CDR3 region has 13 residues. From germline, CDR1 is MNHEY and CDR2 SVGAGI. The DNA of the CDR3 is TGTGCCAGCAGTTACGACGGAGGCTATGGCTACACCTTC. It specifies CASSYDGGYGYTF.

The V gene is TRBV7-8, the J gene TRBJ1-3, with TRBD1 matching over 8 bases. The trim removed 5 bases at V and 1 base at J, leaving 4 bases unmatched. The CDR3 length is 15 residues. Germline-derived CDR1 and CDR2 are SGHVS and FQNEAQ. The CDR3, as DNA: TGTGCCAGCAGCCAGGGGGCGGTTTCTGGAAACACCATATATTTT. This translates into CASSQGAVSGNTIYF.

J is TRBJ1-4 and V is TRBV4-2; D is unclear. V was clipped by 3 bases and J by 8 bases, with 13 bases between them. Per the germline V gene, CDR1 is LGHNA and CDR2 is YNFKEQ. The CDR3 length is 14 residues. CDR3: CASSHGQAREKLFF. The DNA for the CDR3 is TGTGCCAGCAGCCATGGCCAGGCCAGGGAAAAACTGTTTTTT.

V usage is TRBV5-1 and J usage is TRBJ1-5, with D maybe TRBD1 (5 bases). Germline CDR1 SGHRS, CDR2 YFSETQ. The CDR3 contains 15 residues. Trimming left V 0 bases short and J 4 bases short, with 11 bases between. The CDR3, as DNA: TGCGCCAGCAGCTTGGAAGGTGGGGGGAATCAGCCCCAGCATTTT. It specifies CASSLEGGGNQPQHF.

The CDR3 coding sequence is TGCGCCAGCAGCGGCGTTGTGGGGGCGAATGGCTACACCTTC. Translation gives CASSGVVGANGYTF. V is TRBV5-1 and J is TRBJ1-2, with D perhaps matching TRBD1 (6 bases). Trimming took off 4 bases at V and 6 bases at J, with 16 bases between the two ends. This CDR3 region has 14 residues. Germline values: CDR1 SGHRS, CDR2 YFSETQ.

The chain couples TRBV11-2 to TRBJ2-5, with 9 bases aligning to TRBD2. Trimming cost V 7 bases and J 5 bases; bases outside gene matches: 11. This CDR3 region has 15 residues. Germline V CDR1 and CDR2: SGHAT, FQNNGV. In DNA, the CDR3 is TGTGCCAGCAACCATCAGGGACTAGCAGGGGAGACCCAGTACTTC. The encoded protein is CASNHQGLAGETQYF.

The genes are TRBV4-1 and TRBJ1-6; D unresolved. The CDR3 has 17 residues. CDR1 is MGHRA, CDR2 YSYEKL, per germline. Trimming took off 2 bases at V and 0 bases at J, with 11 bases between the two ends. CDR3 nucleotides: TGCGCCAGCAGCCAATCGGGTAGATTCTCCTATAATTCACCCCTCCACTTT. Translating gives CASSQSGRFSYNSPLHF.

This clone was seen just once. The chain has TRBV9 and TRBJ2-3; D is ambiguous. V lost 0 bases, J lost 1 base, and 9 bases lay in between. Germline V gene sequence: CDR1 SGDLS, CDR2 YYNGEE. CDR3 length equals 15 residues. The DNA of the CDR3 is TGTGCCAGCAGCGTAGTTGCAGAGGGCACAGATACGCAGTATTTT. Translation gives CASSVVAEGTDTQYF.

The chain links TRBV6-1 to TRBJ2-1, with 11 positions matching TRBD2. Germline V lookup: CDR1 MNHNS, CDR2 SASEGT. The CDR3 sequence is 19 residues long. The V segment lost 2 bases and the J segment 0 bases; nucleotides outside the gene matches: 9. For the CDR3, the DNA is TGTGCCAGCAGTGAACTAGCGGGGGGCCCAAAAAACTCCTACAATGAGCAGTTCTTC. This codes for CASSELAGGPKNSYNEQFF.

The chain uses TRBV20-1 and TRBJ1-2; no definite D call. V lost 3 bases and J 8 bases, leaving 10 bases between the germline ends. CDR1 and CDR2 (germline): DFQATT, SNEGSKA (reference sequence). CDR3 length: 11 amino acids. The CDR3 nucleotides read TGCAGTGCTAGGGCTGCCCACGGCTACACCTTC. Its translation: CSARAAHGYTF.

The gene calls are TRBV4-2 and TRBJ2-3; D remains ambiguous. CDR1 is LGHNA and CDR2 is YNFKEQ in the germline V gene. This CDR3 region has 14 residues. Between the trimmed V and J ends, which lost 0 bases and 2 bases, there was a span of 6 bases. CDR3 DNA sequence: TGTGCCAGCAGCCAAGATGTCCTCACAGATACGCAGTATTTT. Its translation: CASSQDVLTDTQYF.

The V call is TRBV7-9, the J call TRBJ1-4; D may be TRBD1 (6 bases). Germline V gives CDR1 SEHNR, CDR2 FQNEAQ (reference sequence). The CDR3 is made up of 16 amino acids. V lost 5 bases to trimming and J lost 4 bases, with 17 bases between them. The DNA of the CDR3 is TGTGCCAGCAGCCACCGTGGAGGGGGGGGTAATGAAAAACTGTTTTTT. Protein sequence: CASSHRGGGGNEKLFF.

The chain couples TRBV5-1 to TRBJ2-5, with 11 positions matching TRBD2. Germline-derived CDR1 and CDR2 are SGHRS and YFSETQ. CDR3 length: 17 residues. J lost 1 base, V lost 0 bases, and 5 bases had no gene match. The CDR3 bases are TGCGCCAGCAGCTTGGCACTAGCGGGGGCCGGCCAAGAGACCCAGTACTTC. It yields the protein CASSLALAGAGQETQYF.

The J gene is TRBJ2-1, the V gene TRBV29-1; 8 bases are a match to TRBD1. Per the germline V gene, CDR1 is SQVTM and CDR2 is ANQGSEA. The CDR3 spans 14 residues. Trimming removed 2 bases from V and 7 bases from J; junction bases left unmatched: 7. The CDR3 DNA sequence: TGCAGCGTTGAACAGGGGACAGGTGGAAATGAGCAGTTCTTC. The encoded protein is CSVEQGTGGNEQFF.

The rearrangement joins TRBV7-9 to TRBJ1-5; weak D call: TRBD1 (5 bases). V lost 3 bases and J 5 bases, leaving 14 bases between the germline ends. The V gene's germline CDR1 is SEHNR and CDR2 FQNEAQ (reference sequence). CDR3 length: 15 amino acids. The CDR3 DNA is TGTGCCAGCAGCTTGGTGGGCATAGGGGATCAGCCCCAGCATTTT. Translation: CASSLVGIGDQPQHF.

This clone was found once. The gene calls are TRBV29-1 and TRBJ1-1; 8 bases agree with TRBD1. Germline V gene lookup returns CDR1 SQVTM and CDR2 ANQGSEA. The CDR3 contains 16 residues. V gave up 8 bases and J gave up 6 bases; unmatched junction bases: 20. CDR3 loop: CSSKWTGWSSNAEAFF. The CDR3 DNA reads as TGCAGCTCAAAGTGGACAGGGTGGTCTTCCAACGCTGAAGCTTTCTTT.

This clone was recorded a few times. The chain couples TRBV2 to TRBJ1-1; 7 positions agree with TRBD1. Germline V lookup: CDR1 SNHLY, CDR2 FYNNEI. The trim removed 3 bases at V and 3 bases at J, leaving 7 bases unmatched. The CDR3 runs 15 residues. CDR3 region: CASSDATGKYTEAFF. The CDR3 DNA sequence: TGTGCCAGCAGTGATGCGACAGGGAAATACACTGAAGCTTTCTTT.